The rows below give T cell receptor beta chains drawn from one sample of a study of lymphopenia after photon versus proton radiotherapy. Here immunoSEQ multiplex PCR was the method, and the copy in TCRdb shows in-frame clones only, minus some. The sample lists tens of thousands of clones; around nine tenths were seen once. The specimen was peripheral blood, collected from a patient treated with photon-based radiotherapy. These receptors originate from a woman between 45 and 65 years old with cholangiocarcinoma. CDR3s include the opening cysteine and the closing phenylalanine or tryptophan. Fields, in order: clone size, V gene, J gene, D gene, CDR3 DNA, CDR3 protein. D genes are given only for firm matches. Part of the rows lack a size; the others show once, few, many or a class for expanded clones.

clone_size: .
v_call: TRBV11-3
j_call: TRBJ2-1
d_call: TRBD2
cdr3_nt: TGTGCCAGCAGCTCGGGACTAGCGGGACCTTCCTACAATGAGCAGTTCTTC
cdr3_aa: CASSSGLAGPSYNEQFF

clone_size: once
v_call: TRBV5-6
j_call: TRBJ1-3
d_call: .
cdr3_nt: TGTGCCAGCAGCTTGGTACGCCTACGGAGGACTGGAAACACCATATATTTT
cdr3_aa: CASSLVRLRRTGNTIYF

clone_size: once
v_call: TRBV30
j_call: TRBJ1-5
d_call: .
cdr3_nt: TGTGCCTGGAGTGTAAAAGCAGGGGTGGTACAGCCCCAGCATTTT
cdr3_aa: CAWSVKAGVVQPQHF

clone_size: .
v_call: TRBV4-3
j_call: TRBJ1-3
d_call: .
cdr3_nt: TGCGCCAGCAGCCAAGATAGGAGGGCATCTCGGGTTGGAAACACCATATATTTT
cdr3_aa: CASSQDRRASRVGNTIYF

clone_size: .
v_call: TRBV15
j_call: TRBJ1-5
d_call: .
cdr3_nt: TGTGCCACCAGCAGAGATGGGGGCGGTCAGCCCCAGCATTTT
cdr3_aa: CATSRDGGGQPQHF

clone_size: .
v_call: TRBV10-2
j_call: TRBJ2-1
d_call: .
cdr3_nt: TGCGCCAGCACTTCATTTAGGGGCAGGTACAATGAGCAGTTCTTC
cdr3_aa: CASTSFRGRYNEQFF

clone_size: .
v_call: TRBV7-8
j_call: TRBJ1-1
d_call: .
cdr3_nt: TGTGCCAGCAGCCAAATTCCTGGGCTGAACACTGAAGCTTTCTTT
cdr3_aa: CASSQIPGLNTEAFF

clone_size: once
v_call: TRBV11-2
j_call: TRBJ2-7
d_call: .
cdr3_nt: TGTGCCAGCAGCTGGGGGGATCGCGCCTACGAGCAGTACTTC
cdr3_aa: CASSWGDRAYEQYF

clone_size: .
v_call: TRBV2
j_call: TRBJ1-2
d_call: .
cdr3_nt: TGTGCCAGCAGTCCGGGACGGAGTAACTATGGCTACACCTTC
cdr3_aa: CASSPGRSNYGYTF

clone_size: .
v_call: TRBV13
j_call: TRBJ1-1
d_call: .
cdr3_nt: TGTGCCAGCAGCCCCACGACAGTGTTGAACACTGAAGCTTTCTTT
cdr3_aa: CASSPTTVLNTEAFF

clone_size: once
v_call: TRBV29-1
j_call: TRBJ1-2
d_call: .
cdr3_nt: TGCAGCGTTGAAACGGATTCGAATGGCTACACCTTC
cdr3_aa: CSVETDSNGYTF

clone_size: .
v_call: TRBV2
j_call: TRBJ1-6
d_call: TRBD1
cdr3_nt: TGTGCCAGCAGTAGAGACAGGGGCTCTTCACCCCTCCACTTT
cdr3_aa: CASSRDRGSSPLHF

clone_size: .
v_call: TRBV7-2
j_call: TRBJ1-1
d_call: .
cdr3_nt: TGTGCCAGCAGCTTGAGCACTGAAGCTTTCTTT
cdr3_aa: CASSLSTEAFF

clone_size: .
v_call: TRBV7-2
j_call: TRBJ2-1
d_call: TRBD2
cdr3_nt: TGTGCCAGCAGCCGTAGGGGGCTAGCGGGGATCTACAATGAGCAGTTCTTC
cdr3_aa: CASSRRGLAGIYNEQFF

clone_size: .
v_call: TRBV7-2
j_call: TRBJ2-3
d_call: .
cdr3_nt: TGTGCCAGCAGCCCTAACACAGATACGCAGTATTTT
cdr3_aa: CASSPNTDTQYF

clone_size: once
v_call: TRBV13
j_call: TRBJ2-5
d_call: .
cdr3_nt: TGTGCCAGCAGCTTGGGTCTAGCCGACCCATTGGGAGAGACCCAGTACTTC
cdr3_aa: CASSLGLADPLGETQYF

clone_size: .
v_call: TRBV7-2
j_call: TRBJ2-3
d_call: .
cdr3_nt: TGTGCCAGCAGCTTAGCGGTCAGGGGAGGATTGGCAGATACGCAGTATTTT
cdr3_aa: CASSLAVRGGLADTQYF

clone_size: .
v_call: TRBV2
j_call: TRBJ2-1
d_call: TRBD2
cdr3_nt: TGTGCCAGCAGTGAGGCGGGGGGGCGCGATGAGCAGTTCTTC
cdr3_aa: CASSEAGGRDEQFF

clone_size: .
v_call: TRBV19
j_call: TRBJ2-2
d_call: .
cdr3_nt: TGTGCCAGTAGGCTGGGGGGGGCTTGGGACACCGGGGAGCTGTTTTTT
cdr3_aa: CASRLGGAWDTGELFF

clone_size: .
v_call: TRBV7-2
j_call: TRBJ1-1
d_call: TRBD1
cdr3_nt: TGTGCCAGCAGCTTATGGTCCCAGGGGGCTGGGACTGAAGCTTTCTTT
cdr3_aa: CASSLWSQGAGTEAFF

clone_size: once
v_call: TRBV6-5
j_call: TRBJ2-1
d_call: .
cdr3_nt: TGTGCCAGCAGCTACGGACTTAGCTCCTACAATGAGCAGTTCTTC
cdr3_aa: CASSYGLSSYNEQFF

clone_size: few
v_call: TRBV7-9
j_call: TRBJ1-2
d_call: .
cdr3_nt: TGTGCCAGCAGCTTAGACACCCCAGCTAACTATGGCTACACCTTC
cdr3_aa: CASSLDTPANYGYTF

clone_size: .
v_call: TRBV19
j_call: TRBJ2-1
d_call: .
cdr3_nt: TGTGCCAGTAGTATTTTTCAGGGCGACAATGAGCAGTTCTTC
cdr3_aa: CASSIFQGDNEQFF

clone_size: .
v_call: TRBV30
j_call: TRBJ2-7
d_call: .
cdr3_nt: TGTGCCTGGAGTGTGGTGCTCCTCTACGAGCAGTACTTC
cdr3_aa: CAWSVVLLYEQYF

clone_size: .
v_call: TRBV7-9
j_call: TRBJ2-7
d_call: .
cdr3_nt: TGTGCCAGCATTGAGCCAGGGACCTACGAGCAGTACTTC
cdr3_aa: CASIEPGTYEQYF

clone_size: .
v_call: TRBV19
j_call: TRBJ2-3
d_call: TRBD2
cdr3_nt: TGTGCCAGTCAGCCGGGATCAAGCGGGGGGGTAGATACGCAGTATTTT
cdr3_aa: CASQPGSSGGVDTQYF

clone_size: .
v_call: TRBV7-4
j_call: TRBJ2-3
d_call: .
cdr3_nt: TGTGCCAGCAGCCGAGGGTCGAGGGCTTACACAGATACGCAGTATTTT
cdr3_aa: CASSRGSRAYTDTQYF

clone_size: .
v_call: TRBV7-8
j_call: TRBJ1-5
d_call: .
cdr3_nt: TGTGCCAGCAGCGAAAACAGGGTTAATCAGCCCCAGCATTTT
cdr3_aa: CASSENRVNQPQHF

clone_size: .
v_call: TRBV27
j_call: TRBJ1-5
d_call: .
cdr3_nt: TGTGCCAGCAGTTCTCGGGGGAATCAGCCCCAGCATTTT
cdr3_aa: CASSSRGNQPQHF

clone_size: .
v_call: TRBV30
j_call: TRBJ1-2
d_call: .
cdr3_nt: TGTGCCTGGAGTGTAACCACTAACTATGGCTACACCTTC
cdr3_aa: CAWSVTTNYGYTF

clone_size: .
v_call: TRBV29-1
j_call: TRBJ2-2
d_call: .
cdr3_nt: TGCAGCGTTGATGGTAGTCCCGGGGAGCTGTTTTTT
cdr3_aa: CSVDGSPGELFF

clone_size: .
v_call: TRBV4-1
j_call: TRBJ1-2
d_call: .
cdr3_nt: TGCGCCAGCAGCCAACCCACCGGACGGCCTGGCTACACCTTC
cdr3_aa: CASSQPTGRPGYTF

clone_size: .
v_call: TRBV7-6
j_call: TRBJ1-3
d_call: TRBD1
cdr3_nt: TGTGCCAGCAGCCTCAAGAGGGGGCCTGGAAACACCATATATTTT
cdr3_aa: CASSLKRGPGNTIYF

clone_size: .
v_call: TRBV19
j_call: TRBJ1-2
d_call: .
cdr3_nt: TGTGCCAGTGGATGGGGAACGACTAACTATGGCTACACCTTC
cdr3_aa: CASGWGTTNYGYTF

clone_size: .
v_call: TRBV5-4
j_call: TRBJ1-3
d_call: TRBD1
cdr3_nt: TGTGCCAGCAGCTCATACAGGGGGCTTTCGACGACTGGAAACACCATATATTTT
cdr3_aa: CASSSYRGLSTTGNTIYF

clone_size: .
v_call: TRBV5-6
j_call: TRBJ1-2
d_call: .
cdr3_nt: TGTGCCAGCAGCTACCCAAGGGGTGAGGGCTATGGCTACACCTTC
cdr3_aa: CASSYPRGEGYGYTF

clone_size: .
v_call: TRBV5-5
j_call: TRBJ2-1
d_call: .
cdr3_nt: TGTGCCAGCAGCTTGGATGCCGTTTACAATGAGCAGTTCTTC
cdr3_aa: CASSLDAVYNEQFF

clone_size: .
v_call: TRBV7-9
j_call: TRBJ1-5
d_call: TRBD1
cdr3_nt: TGTGCCAGCAGCTTAGTCGGGACAGGGACAGTCGATCAGCCCCAGCATTTT
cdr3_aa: CASSLVGTGTVDQPQHF

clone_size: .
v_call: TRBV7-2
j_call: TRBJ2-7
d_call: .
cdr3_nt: TGTGCCAGCAGCTTAGTCCGCTACGAGCAGTACTTC
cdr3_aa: CASSLVRYEQYF

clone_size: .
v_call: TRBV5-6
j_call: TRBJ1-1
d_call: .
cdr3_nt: TGTGCCAGCAGCTTGCGGCCGGAATGGAGCGACACTGAAGCTTTCTTT
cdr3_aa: CASSLRPEWSDTEAFF

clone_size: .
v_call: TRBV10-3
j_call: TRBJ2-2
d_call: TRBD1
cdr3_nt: TGTGCCATCACCTGGGACAGGGAAGGCGGGGAGCTGTTTTTT
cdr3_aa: CAITWDREGGELFF

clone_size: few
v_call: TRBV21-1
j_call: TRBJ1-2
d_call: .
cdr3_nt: TGTGCCAGCAGCAAAGACTCGTATGGCTACACCTTC
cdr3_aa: CASSKDSYGYTF